These 25 T cell receptor beta chains share one sample of origin, sequenced in a study of blood T cell repertoires in COVID-19. Clones were read by immunoSEQ multiplex PCR, and TCRdb kept only the in-frame ones, dropping some. The data contain roughly 190,000 clones, around 87% of them singletons. The sample was peripheral blood. These receptor sequences come from an elderly woman in a cohort sampled during active or convalescent COVID-19.

This sequence joins TRBV4-2 and TRBJ2-6; D is perhaps TRBD1 (5 bases). CDR3 size: 16 residues. From germline, CDR1 is LGHNA and CDR2 YNFKEQ. V was pared by 4 bases and J by 4 bases, with 14 bases between. The CDR3 reads CASSPDGARGANVLTF. The DNA of the CDR3 is TGTGCCAGCAGCCCTGATGGGGCGCGGGGGGCCAACGTCCTGACTTTC.

The chain couples TRBV5-1 to TRBJ2-7; 8 nucleotides match TRBD2. V lost 4 bases and J lost 3; bases outside the gene matches: 9. CDR3 length: 15 residues. Germline lookup yields CDR1 SGHRS and CDR2 YFSETQ. CDR3 region: CASSPPTSDGYEQYF. CDR3 nucleotide sequence: TGCGCCAGCAGCCCCCCGACTAGCGACGGCTACGAGCAGTACTTC.

The V gene is TRBV14, the J gene TRBJ1-4; D is unclear. The CDR3 loop spans 13 amino acids. From germline, CDR1 is SGHDN and CDR2 FVKESK. Trimming stripped 3 bases from V and 7 bases from J, with 9 bases between. The CDR3 bases are TGTGCCAGCAGCCAGGGGAGAGGTGAAAAACTGTTTTTT. This translates into CASSQGRGEKLFF.

The table lists this clone with a few counts. V is TRBV6-1 and J is TRBJ1-1; unclear D gene. V was cut by 0 bases and J by 5 bases, with 13 bases left in between. The CDR3 has 15 residues. Germline assignment: CDR1 MNHNS and CDR2 SASEGT. The CDR3, as DNA: TGTGCCAGCAGTGAAGCTGGACTGGGGATGACTGAAGCTTTCTTT. It yields the protein CASSEAGLGMTEAFF.

V usage is TRBV25-1 and J usage is TRBJ2-5; the D is unclear. Germline loops: CDR1 MGHDK, CDR2 SYGVNS. This CDR3 has 18 residues. Trimming stripped 1 base from V and 4 bases from J, with 22 bases between. Here the CDR3 reads CASSELEQARPLTETQYF. CDR3 in DNA: TGTGCCAGCAGTGAATTAGAGCAGGCACGACCTCTAACAGAGACCCAGTACTTC.

The chain recombines TRBV4-1 with TRBJ1-2; 11 nucleotides match TRBD1. V lost 2 bases to trimming and J lost 4 bases; unmatched junction nucleotides: 6. The germline CDR1 and CDR2 sequences are MGHRA and YSYEKL. The CDR3 sequence is 16 residues long. This chain's CDR3 is CASSQPGQGAFYGYTF. DNA for the CDR3: TGCGCCAGCAGCCAACCCGGACAGGGGGCTTTCTATGGCTACACCTTC.

This clone was detected only a few times. The chain is built from TRBV3-1 (or the pseudogene TRBV3-2) and TRBJ2-3; D ambiguous. Germline values: CDR1 LGHDT, CDR2 YNNKEL (reference sequence). V was pared by 2 bases and J by 0 bases, with 6 bases between. The CDR3 totals 14 residues. The CDR3 loop reads CASSQQASTDTQYF. The CDR3, as DNA: TGTGCCAGCAGCCAACAAGCTAGCACAGATACGCAGTATTTT.

This clone was counted a few times. The gene calls are TRBV20-1 and TRBJ1-1; D uncertain. Trimming left V 3 bases short and J 0 bases short, with 14 bases between. CDR3 length equals 15 residues. The V gene's germline CDR1 is DFQATT and CDR2 SNEGSKA (reference sequence). As DNA, the CDR3 is TGCAGTGCTAGTACCCCGGGAGTTATGAACACTGAAGCTTTCTTT. Its protein is CSASTPGVMNTEAFF.

Of note for this clone: This sample also contains other DNA sequences that code for the same CDR3. The V and J genes are TRBV5-1 and TRBJ1-1; TRBD1 might be the D (6 bases). The germline CDR1 and CDR2 sequences are SGHRS and YFSETQ. The CDR3 runs to 14 residues. With 4 bases removed from V and 5 bases from J, the gap between germline ends came to 15 bases. CDR3 sequence reads: CASSPGGLGTEAFF. In DNA, the CDR3 is TGCGCCAGCAGCCCCGGGGGGCTGGGAACTGAAGCTTTCTTT.

This sequence joins TRBV4-1 and TRBJ2-1; D is unclear. V gave up 2 bases and J gave up 8 bases, with 22 bases separating them. CDR3 length: 17 residues. Germline values: CDR1 MGHRA, CDR2 YSYEKL. The CDR3 sequence is CASSQSPTLGAPHEQFF. The DNA for the CDR3 is TGCGCCAGCAGCCAATCGCCGACTCTCGGCGCTCCACATGAGCAGTTCTTC.

This chain connects TRBV28 to TRBJ2-2, with 9 bases identical to TRBD2. V was pared by 3 bases and J by 6 bases, with 17 bases of the junction left unmatched. Looked up from germline, CDR1 is MDHEN and CDR2 is SYDVKM. The CDR3 is 19 residues long. The CDR3 region has the DNA TGTGCCAGCAGTTTGAGGCGGGGGGGCAAGTTGACGAGCGCCGGGGAGCTGTTTTTT. Protein: CASSLRRGGKLTSAGELFF.

The chain has TRBV28 and TRBJ2-2; TRBD2 agrees at 12 bases. The CDR3 has 17 residues. V gave up 6 bases and J gave up 4 bases; unmatched junction bases: 9. Germline assignment: CDR1 MDHEN and CDR2 SYDVKM. CDR3 DNA: TGTGCCAGCAGACCGGGACTAGCGGGTGGGGGCACCGGGGAGCTGTTTTTT. Protein sequence: CASRPGLAGGGTGELFF.

On this clone itself: At one end, the junction sequence differs from germline, possibly due to a read error. V gene TRBV7-7 combines with J gene TRBJ2-1; D not resolved. CDR1 SSHAT and CDR2 FNYEAQ come from the germline V gene (reference sequence). The CDR3 sequence is 14 residues long. Here the CDR3 DNA reads TGTGCTAGCAGCTTAGGCGGTGGAGACAATGAGCAGTTCTTC. Translating it yields CASSLGGGDNEQFF.

This chain connects TRBV24-1 to TRBJ1-2; possible D gene TRBD1, 6 bases. Germline CDR1 and CDR2: KGHDR and SFDVKD. The CDR3 is 15 residues long. Trimming removed 5 bases at V and 4 bases at J, with 16 bases between. CDR3 region: CATSGSRGESYGYTF. For the CDR3, the DNA is TGTGCCACCAGTGGTAGCAGGGGCGAGAGCTATGGCTACACCTTC.

The chain joins TRBV27 to TRBJ2-1; no clear D. This CDR3 contains 15 residues. V dropped 3 bases and J dropped 2 bases, with 11 bases sitting between them. The germline gives CDR1 MNHEY, CDR2 SMNVEV (reference sequence). CDR3 sequence (DNA): TGTGCCAGCAGTTTTGCCAGGTTGCCCTACAATGAGCAGTTCTTC. Protein product: CASSFARLPYNEQFF.

The chain uses TRBV27 and TRBJ1-6; TRBD1 matches 7 bases. The CDR3 runs to 14 residues. The V gene end was trimmed by 5 bases and the J gene end by 8 bases; junction bases not matched to a gene: 6. Germline V gene sequence: CDR1 MNHEY, CDR2 SMNVEV (reference sequence). Here the CDR3 reads CASSTGQTYSPLHF. The CDR3 DNA follows: TGTGCCAGCAGTACGGGACAGACTTATTCACCCCTCCACTTT.

This sequence joins TRBV19 and TRBJ2-1; 9 bases align to TRBD2. CDR1 LNHDA and CDR2 SQIVND come from the germline V gene (reference sequence). This CDR3 has 16 residues. Trimming at V came to 3 bases and at J to 2 bases, leaving 5 bases not matched to a gene. The CDR3 here is CASSILAGHPYNEQFF. CDR3 DNA sequence: TGTGCCAGTAGTATTCTAGCGGGACACCCCTACAATGAGCAGTTCTTC.

This sequence joins TRBV28 and TRBJ1-3; D perhaps matches TRBD1 (6 bases). The germline V gene has CDR1 MDHEN and CDR2 SYDVKM. This CDR3 is built from 11 residues. V lost 6 bases and J 8 bases, leaving 8 bases between the germline ends. The CDR3 nucleotides are TGTGCCAGCAGACAGGGCTACACCATATATTTT. It encodes CASRQGYTIYF. Supplemented by reference TRBV28 and TRBJ1-3, the full variable domain reads DVKVTQSSRYLVKRTGEKVFLECVQDMDHENMFWYRQDPGLGLRLIYFSYDVKMKEKGDIPEGYSVSREKKERFSLILESASTNQTSMYLCASRQGYTIYFGEGSWLTVV.

This chain links TRBV7-2 with TRBJ2-3; possible D gene TRBD2, 6 bases. V shed 2 bases and J shed 2 bases, with 14 bases lying between them. Germline CDR1 and CDR2: SGHTA and FQGNSA. The CDR3 runs to 16 residues. CDR3 residues: CASSLSSGSLTDTQYF. The CDR3 nucleotides read TGTGCCAGCAGCTTAAGTAGCGGCAGCCTCACAGATACGCAGTATTTT. The variable domain in full, completed from reference TRBV7-2 and TRBJ2-3, reads GAGVSQSPSNKVTEKGKDVELRCDPISGHTALYWYRQSLGQGLEFLIYFQGNSAPDKSGLPSDRFSAERTGGSVSTLTIQRTQQEDSAVYLCASSLSSGSLTDTQYFGPGTRLTVL.

The V and J genes are TRBV5-1 and TRBJ1-2; D ambiguous. V lost 0 bases and J 4 bases, leaving 16 bases between the germline ends. CDR1 is SGHRS, CDR2 YFSETQ, per germline. The CDR3 spans 16 residues. CDR3 sequence reads: CASSLDSLTPLYGYTF. Written as DNA, the CDR3 is TGCGCCAGCAGCTTGGACAGCCTCACCCCTCTCTATGGCTACACCTTC.

This chain links TRBV9 with TRBJ1-4; a weak D match, TRBD1 (5 bases). Germline lookup yields CDR1 SGDLS and CDR2 YYNGEE. The V gene lost 4 bases and the J gene lost 6 bases, with 16 bases spanning the gap. This CDR3 is built from 15 residues. CDR3 amino acids: CASSPPGGADEKLFF. In DNA form, the CDR3 reads TGTGCCAGCAGCCCCCCGGGGGGTGCAGATGAAAAACTGTTTTTT.

V usage is TRBV9 and J usage is TRBJ1-6; D might be TRBD1 (6 bases). V lost 3 bases and J 0 bases, leaving 10 bases between the germline ends. This CDR3 region has 16 residues. Germline assignment: CDR1 SGDLS and CDR2 YYNGEE. DNA for the CDR3: TGTGCCAGCAGCGCTGGACAGCTCTCCTATAATTCACCCCTCCACTTT. Its translation is CASSAGQLSYNSPLHF.

This CDR3 is CASSSGLGRVTEAFF. The CDR3, as DNA: TGTGCCAGCAGTTCAGGGCTAGGTAGGGTTACTGAAGCTTTCTTT. The rearrangement joins TRBV27 to TRBJ1-1; weak D call: TRBD1 (5 bases). CDR1 and CDR2 from the germline V gene are MNHEY and SMNVEV (reference sequence). Trimming removed 4 bases from V and 5 bases from J, with 17 bases in between. This CDR3 is 15 amino acids long.

This chain joins TRBV19 and TRBJ1-5; 9 bases fit TRBD1. V lost 4 bases, J lost 1 base, and 5 bases stayed unmatched. The CDR3 has 16 residues. CDR1 is LNHDA, CDR2 SQIVND, per germline (reference sequence). As DNA, the CDR3 is TGTGCCAGTAGTACAGGGACAGGGATGAGCAATCAGCCCCAGCATTTT. It encodes CASSTGTGMSNQPQHF.

This clone has a single count. This chain joins TRBV5-1 and TRBJ2-5, with 7 bases that match TRBD1. The CDR3 length is 14 residues. Germline-derived CDR1 and CDR2 are SGHRS and YFSETQ. Unmatched junction bases numbered 7, after V lost 3 bases and J lost 5 bases. CDR3 DNA sequence: TGCGCCAGCAGCTCCACGGACAGGCGGGAGACCCAGTACTTC. It codes for CASSSTDRRETQYF. The full variable domain, its missing parts supplied by reference TRBV5-1 and TRBJ2-5, is KAGVTQTPRYLIKTRGQQVTLSCSPISGHRSVSWYQQTPGQGLQFLFEYFSETQRNKGNFPGRFSGRQFSNSRSEMNVSTLELGDSALYLCASSSTDRRETQYFGPGTRLLVL.